This TCR beta chain emerged from a study of Graves' ophthalmopathy and Graves' hyperthyroidism. Study at large: The authors collected peripheral blood at initial diagnosis, before any treatment.

Scientists amplified the TCR beta CDR3 regions from RNA transcripts. First-round RT-PCR used HTBI primers; second-round multiplex PCR followed. TCRdb re-called the multiplex PCR reads through MiXCR, storing one row per CDR3 protein. This sample yields about half a million distinct CDR3 sequences, of which 13% to 15% are seen a single time; more than 8.5% belongs to the top ten. The CDR3 extends over 13 amino acids. The ends were cut back, 1 base at V and 0 bases at J, with 3 bases in the middle. The germline V gene encodes CDR1 DFQATT and CDR2 SNEGSKA (reference sequence). Whole-study findings and limits: The model predicted ophthalmopathy progression with about 70% sensitivity and around 72% specificity.

No donor had other autoimmune disease, uncontrolled infection, pregnancy or lactation. This clonotype was picked up many times. Its antigen is still unknown. V gene TRBV20-1 combines with J gene TRBJ2-2; D gene ambiguous. The source is a woman in her thirties with Graves' ophthalmopathy. Sequencing was done on a sample of blood. CDR3 sequence: CSARAANTGELFF. In nucleotides, the CDR3 is TGCAGTGCTAGAGCCGCGAACACCGGGGAGCTGTTTTTT.